The clone carrying this TCR beta chain was counted ten times or more. Its cognate antigen is unknown. TCRdb re-analysed the RT-PCR reads in MiXCR, keeping a single row per CDR3 protein. The sample contains more than 450,000 distinct CDR3 sequences, 12% of which appear only once. The data belong to a study of response to subunit inactivated influenza vaccine. CDR1 and CDR2 from the germline V gene are SNHLY and FYNNEI. CDR3 length: 13 residues. With 6 bases removed from V and 4 bases from J, the gap between germline ends came to 10 bases. Whole-study results and caveats: That few new T cells are recruited by each seasonal influenza vaccination was the authors' suggestion.

This clonotype was obtained from a man between 45 and 60 years old who received an inactivated influenza vaccine. The J gene is TRBJ2-1, the V gene TRBV2; D gene ambiguous. Source: PBMCs from blood, taken on the day of vaccination. The CDR3 DNA follows: TGTGCCAGCAGAGGATCTATTTACAATGAGCAGTTCTTC. Its translation: CASRGSIYNEQFF.